This T cell receptor (beta chain) emerged from a study of blood T cell repertoires in COVID-19. In the study overall: From the United States, Italy and Spain came samples of acute and convalescent COVID-19.

This clone was observed once. Measured with immunoSEQ multiplex PCR; TCRdb has only the in-frame clones, and not every one. The table shows about 57,000 clones, with 82% occurring only once. The germline V gene encodes CDR1 KGHDR and CDR2 SFDVKD. Trimming removed 4 bases at V and 4 bases at J, with 10 bases between. This CDR3 region has 14 residues. This clonotype was sampled from a woman aged 55-69 years with acute or convalescent COVID-19. This rearrangement joins TRBV24-1 to TRBJ1-3; D remains ambiguous. Material: peripheral blood. The CDR3 region has the DNA TGTGCCACCAGTGACTCCTACAGAGGAAACACCATATATTTT. Its translation is CATSDSYRGNTIYF.